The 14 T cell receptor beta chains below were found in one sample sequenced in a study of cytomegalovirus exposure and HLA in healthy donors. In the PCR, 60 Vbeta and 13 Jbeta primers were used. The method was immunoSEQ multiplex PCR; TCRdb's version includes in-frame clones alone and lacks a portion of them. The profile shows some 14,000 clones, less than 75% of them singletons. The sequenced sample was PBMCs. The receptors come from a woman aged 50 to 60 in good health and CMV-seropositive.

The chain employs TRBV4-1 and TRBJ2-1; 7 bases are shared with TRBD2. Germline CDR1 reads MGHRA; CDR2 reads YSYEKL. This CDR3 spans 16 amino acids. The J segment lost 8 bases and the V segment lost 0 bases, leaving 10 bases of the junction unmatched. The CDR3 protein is CASSQDPSGMSHEQFF. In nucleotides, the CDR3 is TGCGCCAGCAGCCAAGATCCCAGCGGGATGTCTCATGAGCAGTTCTTC.

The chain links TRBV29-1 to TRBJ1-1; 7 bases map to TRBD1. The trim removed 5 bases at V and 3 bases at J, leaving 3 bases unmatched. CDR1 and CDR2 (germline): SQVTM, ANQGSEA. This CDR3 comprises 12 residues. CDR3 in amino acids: CSVHRGDTEAFF. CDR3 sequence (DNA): TGCAGCGTTCACAGGGGAGACACTGAAGCTTTCTTT. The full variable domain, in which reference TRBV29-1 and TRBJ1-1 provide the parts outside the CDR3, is SAVISQKPSRDICQRGTSLTIQCQVDSQVTMMFWYRQQPGQSLTLIATANQGSEATYESGFVIDKFPISRPNLTFSTLTVSNMSPEDSSIYLCSVHRGDTEAFFGQGTRLTVV.

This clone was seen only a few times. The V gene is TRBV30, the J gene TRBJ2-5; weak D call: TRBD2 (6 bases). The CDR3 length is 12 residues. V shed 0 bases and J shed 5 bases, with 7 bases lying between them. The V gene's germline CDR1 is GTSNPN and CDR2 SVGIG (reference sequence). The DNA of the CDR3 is TGTGCCTGGAGTGTTCTAGCGGAGACCCAGTACTTC. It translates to CAWSVLAETQYF. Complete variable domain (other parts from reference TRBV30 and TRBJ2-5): SQTIHQWPATLVQPVGSPLSLECTVEGTSNPNLYWYRQAAGRGLQLLFYSVGIGQISSEVPQNLSASRPQDRQFILSSKKLLLSDSGFYLCAWSVLAETQYFGPGTRLLVL.

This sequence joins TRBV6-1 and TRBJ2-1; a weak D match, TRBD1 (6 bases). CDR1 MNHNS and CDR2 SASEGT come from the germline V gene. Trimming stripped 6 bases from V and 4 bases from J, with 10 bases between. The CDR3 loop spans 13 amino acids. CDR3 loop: CASSRDNYNEQFF. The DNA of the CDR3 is TGTGCCAGCAGCCGGGACAATTACAATGAGCAGTTCTTC.

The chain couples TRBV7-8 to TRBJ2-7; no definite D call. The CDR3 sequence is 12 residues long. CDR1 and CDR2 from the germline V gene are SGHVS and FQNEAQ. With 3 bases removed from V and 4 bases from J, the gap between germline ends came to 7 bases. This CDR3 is CASSFNTYEQYF. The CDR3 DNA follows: TGTGCCAGCAGCTTTAACACATACGAGCAGTACTTC.

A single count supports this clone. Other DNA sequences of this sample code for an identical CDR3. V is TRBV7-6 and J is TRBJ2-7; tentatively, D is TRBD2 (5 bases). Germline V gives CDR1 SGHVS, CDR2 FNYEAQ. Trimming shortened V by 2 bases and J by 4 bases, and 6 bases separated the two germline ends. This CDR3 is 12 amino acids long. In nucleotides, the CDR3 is TGTGCCAGCAGCTTACGGGGTTACGAGCAGTACTTC. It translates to CASSLRGYEQYF.

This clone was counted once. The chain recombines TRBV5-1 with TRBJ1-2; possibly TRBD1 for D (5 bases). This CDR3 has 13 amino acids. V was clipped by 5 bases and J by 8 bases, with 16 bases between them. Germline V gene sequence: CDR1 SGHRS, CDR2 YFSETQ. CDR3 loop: CASRGGRTNGYTF. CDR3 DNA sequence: TGCGCCAGCAGGGGGGGTCGGACTAACGGCTACACCTTC. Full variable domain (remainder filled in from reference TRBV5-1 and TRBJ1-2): KAGVTQTPRYLIKTRGQQVTLSCSPISGHRSVSWYQQTPGQGLQFLFEYFSETQRNKGNFPGRFSGRQFSNSRSEMNVSTLELGDSALYLCASRGGRTNGYTFGSGTRLTVV.

CDR3: CASSRGGKRDKHEQFF. As DNA, the CDR3 is TGTGCCAGCAGCCGGGGGGGTAAGCGAGACAAGCATGAGCAGTTCTTC. The V and J genes are TRBV4-2 and TRBJ2-1, with 7 bases identical to TRBD2. CDR1 is LGHNA and CDR2 is YNFKEQ in the germline V gene. The CDR3 runs to 16 residues. V lost 4 bases to trimming and J lost 8 bases; unmatched junction nucleotides: 14.

The CDR3 reads CASSQDGLAGLTDTQYF. In nucleotides, the CDR3 is TGCGCCAGCAGCCAAGATGGGCTAGCGGGGCTAACAGATACGCAGTATTTT. The chain combines TRBV4-1 with TRBJ2-3, with 9 nucleotides matching TRBD2. The CDR3 is 17 amino acids. Germline assignment: CDR1 MGHRA and CDR2 YSYEKL. The junction had 7 bases not matched to a gene; V was cut back by 0 bases and J by 3 bases.

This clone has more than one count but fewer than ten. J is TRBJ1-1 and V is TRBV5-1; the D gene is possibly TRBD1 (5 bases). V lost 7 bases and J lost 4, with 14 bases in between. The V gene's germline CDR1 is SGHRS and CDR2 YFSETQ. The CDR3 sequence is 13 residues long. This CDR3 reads CASSIGGGTEAFF. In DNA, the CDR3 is TGCGCCAGCTCTATCGGGGGTGGCACTGAAGCTTTCTTT.

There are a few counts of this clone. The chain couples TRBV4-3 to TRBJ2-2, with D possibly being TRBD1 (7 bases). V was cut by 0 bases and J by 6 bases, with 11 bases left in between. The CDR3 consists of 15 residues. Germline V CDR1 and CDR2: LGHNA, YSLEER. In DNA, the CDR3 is TGCGCCAGCAGCCAAGACCAGGGGGGCGCCGGGGAGCTGTTTTTT. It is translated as CASSQDQGGAGELFF.

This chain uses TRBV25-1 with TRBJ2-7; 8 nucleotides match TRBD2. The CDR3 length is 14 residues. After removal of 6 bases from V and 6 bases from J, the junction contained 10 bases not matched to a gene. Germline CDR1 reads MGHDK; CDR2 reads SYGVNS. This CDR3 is CASSSRAGVSEQYF. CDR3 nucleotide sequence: TGTGCCAGCAGCTCTAGAGCGGGAGTATCCGAGCAGTACTTC.

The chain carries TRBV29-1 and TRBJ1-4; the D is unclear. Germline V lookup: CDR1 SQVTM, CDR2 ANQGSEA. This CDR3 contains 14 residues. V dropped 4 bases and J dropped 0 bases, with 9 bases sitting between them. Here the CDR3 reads CSVAGRATNEKLFF. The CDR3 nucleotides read TGCAGCGTTGCCGGGAGAGCAACTAATGAAAAACTGTTTTTT. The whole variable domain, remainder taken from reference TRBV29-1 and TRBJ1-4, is SAVISQKPSRDICQRGTSLTIQCQVDSQVTMMFWYRQQPGQSLTLIATANQGSEATYESGFVIDKFPISRPNLTFSTLTVSNMSPEDSSIYLCSVAGRATNEKLFFGSGTQLSVL.

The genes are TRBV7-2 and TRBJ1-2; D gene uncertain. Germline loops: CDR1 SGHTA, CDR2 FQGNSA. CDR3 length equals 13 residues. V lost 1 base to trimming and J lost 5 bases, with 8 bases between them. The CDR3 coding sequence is TGTGCCAGCAGCTTAGGTACGGAGTATGGCTACACCTTC. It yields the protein CASSLGTEYGYTF. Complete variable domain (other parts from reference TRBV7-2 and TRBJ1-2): GAGVSQSPSNKVTEKGKDVELRCDPISGHTALYWYRQSLGQGLEFLIYFQGNSAPDKSGLPSDRFSAERTGGSVSTLTIQRTQQEDSAVYLCASSLGTEYGYTFGSGTRLTVV.